This TCR beta chain was obtained from a study of tumor and adjacent non-tumor tissue in lung cancer (dated by TCRdb to the late 2010s). In the study overall: By cancer type, the cohort comprised eleven to twelve adenocarcinoma patients, 2 squamous cell carcinoma patients and 1 small cell lung cancer patient. Ages among the roughly 15 patients ranged from about 30 to 85 years, there were around ten men and 5 women, and disease was at TNM stage I to III. The study compared bulk TCRbeta repertoires between lung tumor tissue and matched distant non-tumor lung tissue from more than twelve lung cancer patients. For each patient, one tumor sample and one normal lung sample were taken, giving approximately 30 paired specimens that underwent TCRbeta CDR3 sequencing. Sequencing produced about 130 million productive TCRbeta reads in total, an average of approximately 4.5 million reads per sample.

Libraries were made using multiplex PCR. The sequencer listed for this sample is Illumina HiSeq 2500. TCRbeta libraries were constructed through three rounds of nested PCR with primers (Table S4) according to protocols adapted from ARM-PCR. Before sequencing, PCR products in the 200-500 bp range were cut out of the gel and cleaned up using the QIAquick gel extraction kit. Turning to the authors' computational methods: Trimmomatic was used to clean the reads, FLASH merged the cleaned reads into complete CDR3 sequences, and MiTCR assigned the sequences to V(D)J germline segments. Clonal diversity was computed as the inverse Simpson's index with VDJtools. A read counted as productive if the sequence was in-frame and lacked a premature stop codon. TCRdb itself trimmed the public reads at Q25 with fastp, ran MiXCR and retained productive beta chains. A single entry per CDR3 protein holds the most common genes and DNA from its merged rows. These V and J calls are TCRdb output, not the study's own analysis. In this sample the table shows 94,000 or so distinct CDR3 sequences, 65% to 80% of which occur a single time. The ten largest clones add up to 20% to 25% of the sample.

RNA was isolated from bulk, unsorted tissue, and RNA quality was assessed with a NanoDrop ND-1000 and an Agilent 2100. The normal lung samples consisted of distant non-tumor tissue collected more than 3 cm from the tumor edge. The donors were newly diagnosed lung cancer patients admitted for thoracic surgery in China from August to November 2014 who had not received prior chemotherapy. The study excluded patients who had received radiotherapy or chemotherapy before or who had another cancer at the same time. Surgical tissue pieces of about 1-2.1 cm3 were preserved in RNAlater solution and were kept at -80 degrees C until use. The table lists this clonotype with a count of one. The specificity of this receptor is unknown. The CDR3 ends on some other residue instead of the conserved phenylalanine or tryptophan, so this is likely a read error. Beyond this particular receptor, the publication reports: Peripheral blood was not sequenced, so blood TCRbeta repertoires in these lung cancer patients were not examined. TCR diversity was significantly higher in younger patients, and greater tumor TCR diversity was associated with shorter overall survival and shorter disease-free survival. Neither the sequencing platform nor unique molecular identifiers are named or mentioned anywhere in the methods. The cohort had only about 16 patients, and the authors noted that larger samples and more detailed clinical data are needed. TCR diversity (inverse Simpson) was significantly higher in tumor than in normal lung tissue (roughly 430 vs 170, P = 0.0075, Mann-Whitney U test). In normal lung, the top 100 clones accounted for a significantly larger cumulative share of the repertoire than in tumor tissue.

Germline trimming amounts to 5 bases on V and 6 bases on J, with 6 as the count of junction bases outside the gene matches. The CDR3 contains 13 residues when both ends are counted. This entry keeps only the CDR3 DNA: 39 bases, framed from base 1. Taken from the germline V gene (reference sequence), the CDR1 and CDR2 loops are GTSNPN and SVGIG. The chain was built from TRBV30 and TRBJ2-7, with 11 bases matching TRBD2. The clonotype comes from a woman between 45 and 60 years old with non-small cell lung cancer. The specimen was distant non-tumor lung tissue. The DNA sequence is TGTGCCTGGGAGCTAGCGGGAGGAGCCGAGCAGTACTAC. This gives the protein CAWELAGGAEQYY.